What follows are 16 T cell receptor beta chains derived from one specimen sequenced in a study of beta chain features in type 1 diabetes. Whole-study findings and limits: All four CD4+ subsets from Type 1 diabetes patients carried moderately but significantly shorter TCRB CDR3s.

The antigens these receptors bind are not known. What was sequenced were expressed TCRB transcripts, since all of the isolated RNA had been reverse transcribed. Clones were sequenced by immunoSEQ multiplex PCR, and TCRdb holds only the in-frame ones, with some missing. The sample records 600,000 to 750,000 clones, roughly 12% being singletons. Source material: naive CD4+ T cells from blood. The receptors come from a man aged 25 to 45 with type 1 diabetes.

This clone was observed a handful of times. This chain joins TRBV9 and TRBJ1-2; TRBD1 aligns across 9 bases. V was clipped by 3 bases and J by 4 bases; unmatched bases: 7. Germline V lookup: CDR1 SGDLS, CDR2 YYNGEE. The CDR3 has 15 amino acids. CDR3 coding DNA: TGTGCCAGCAGCGCCGGGACAGGGCCCGGCTATGGCTACACCTTC. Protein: CASSAGTGPGYGYTF.

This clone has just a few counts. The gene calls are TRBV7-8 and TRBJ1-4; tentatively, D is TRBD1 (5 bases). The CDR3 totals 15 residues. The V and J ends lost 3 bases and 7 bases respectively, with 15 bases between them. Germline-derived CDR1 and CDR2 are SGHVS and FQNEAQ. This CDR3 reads CASSLVADTPEKLFF. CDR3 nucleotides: TGTGCCAGCAGCTTGGTCGCGGACACTCCTGAAAAACTGTTTTTT. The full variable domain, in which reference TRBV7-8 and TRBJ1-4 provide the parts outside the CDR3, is GAGVSQSPRYKVAKRGQDVALRCDPISGHVSLFWYQQALGQGPEFLTYFQNEAQLDKSGLPSDRFFAERPEGSVSTLKIQRTQQEDSAVYLCASSLVADTPEKLFFGSGTQLSVL.

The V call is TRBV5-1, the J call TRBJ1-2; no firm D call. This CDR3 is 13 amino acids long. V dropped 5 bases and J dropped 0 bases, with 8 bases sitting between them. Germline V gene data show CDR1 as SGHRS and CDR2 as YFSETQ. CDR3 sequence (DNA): TGCGCCAGCAGAAGTCTCCCTAACTATGGCTACACCTTC. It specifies CASRSLPNYGYTF.

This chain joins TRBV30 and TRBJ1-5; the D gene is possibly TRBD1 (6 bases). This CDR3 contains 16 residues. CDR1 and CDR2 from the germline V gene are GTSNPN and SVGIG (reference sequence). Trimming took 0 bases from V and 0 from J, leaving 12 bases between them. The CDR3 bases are TGTGCCTGGAGTGTACAACAGGGCTATAGCAATCAGCCCCAGCATTTT. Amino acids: CAWSVQQGYSNQPQHF.

The CDR3 reads CASRVTGGSLFF. DNA for the CDR3: TGTGCCAGCAGAGTAACAGGGGGCAGCCTGTTCTTC. This chain links TRBV11-2 with TRBJ2-1, with 9 bases fitting TRBD1. Germline CDR1 reads SGHAT; CDR2 reads FQNNGV. The CDR3 covers 12 residues. V lost 6 bases and J lost 15; bases outside the gene matches: 9.

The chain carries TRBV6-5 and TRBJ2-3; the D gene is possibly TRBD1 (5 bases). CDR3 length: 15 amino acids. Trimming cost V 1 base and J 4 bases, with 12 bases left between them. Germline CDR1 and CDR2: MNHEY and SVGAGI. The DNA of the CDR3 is TGTGCCAGCAGTTACTGGCAGGGTCGGGCAGATACGCAGTATTTT. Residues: CASSYWQGRADTQYF.

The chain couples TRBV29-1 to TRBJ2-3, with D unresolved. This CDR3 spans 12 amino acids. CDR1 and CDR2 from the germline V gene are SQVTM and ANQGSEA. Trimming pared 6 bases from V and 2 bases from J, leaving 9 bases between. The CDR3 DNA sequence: TGCAGCGTAGCAAGGACCACAGATACGCAGTATTTT. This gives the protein CSVARTTDTQYF.

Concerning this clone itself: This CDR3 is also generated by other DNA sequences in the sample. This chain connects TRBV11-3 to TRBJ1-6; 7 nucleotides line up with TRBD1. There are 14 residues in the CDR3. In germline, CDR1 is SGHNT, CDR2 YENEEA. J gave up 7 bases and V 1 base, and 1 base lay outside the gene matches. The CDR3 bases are TGTGCCAGCAGCTTAGCCAGGGGGAATTCACCCCTCCACTTT. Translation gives CASSLARGNSPLHF.

CDR3 bases: TGTGCCAGCAGTCCCCCTCACAGGTCCACCTACGAGCAGTACTTC. This gives the protein CASSPPHRSTYEQYF. The chain carries TRBV6-6 and TRBJ2-7, with D possibly matching TRBD1 (5 bases). The CDR3 consists of 15 residues. Germline CDR1 and CDR2: MNHNY and SVGAGI (reference sequence). Trimming cost V 5 bases and J 2 bases, with 16 bases left between them.

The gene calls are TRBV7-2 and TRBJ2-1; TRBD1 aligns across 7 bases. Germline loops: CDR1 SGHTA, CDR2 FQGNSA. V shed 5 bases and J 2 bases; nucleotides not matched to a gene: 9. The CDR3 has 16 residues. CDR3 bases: TGTGCCAGCAGCGCCCGACAGGGAGCTACCTACAATGAGCAGTTCTTC. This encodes CASSARQGATYNEQFF.

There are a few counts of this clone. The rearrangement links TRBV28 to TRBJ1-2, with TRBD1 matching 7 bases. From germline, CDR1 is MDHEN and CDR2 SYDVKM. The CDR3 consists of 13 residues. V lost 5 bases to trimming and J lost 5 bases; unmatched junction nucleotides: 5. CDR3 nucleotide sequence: TGTGCCAGCAGTATTCAGGGGGTATATGGCTACACCTTC. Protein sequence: CASSIQGVYGYTF.

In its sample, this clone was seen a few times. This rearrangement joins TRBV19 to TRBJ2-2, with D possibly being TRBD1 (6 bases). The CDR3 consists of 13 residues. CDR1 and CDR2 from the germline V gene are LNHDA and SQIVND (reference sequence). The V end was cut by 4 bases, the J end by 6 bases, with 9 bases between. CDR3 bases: TGTGCCAGTAGTACCAGGACAGCCGGGGAGCTGTTTTTT. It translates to CASSTRTAGELFF.

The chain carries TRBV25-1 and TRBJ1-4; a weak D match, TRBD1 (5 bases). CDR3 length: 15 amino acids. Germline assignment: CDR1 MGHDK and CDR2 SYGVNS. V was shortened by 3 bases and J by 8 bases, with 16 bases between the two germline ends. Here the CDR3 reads CASSDPGRGGEKLFF. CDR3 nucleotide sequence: TGTGCCAGCAGTGACCCCGGGAGGGGTGGAGAAAAACTGTTTTTT.

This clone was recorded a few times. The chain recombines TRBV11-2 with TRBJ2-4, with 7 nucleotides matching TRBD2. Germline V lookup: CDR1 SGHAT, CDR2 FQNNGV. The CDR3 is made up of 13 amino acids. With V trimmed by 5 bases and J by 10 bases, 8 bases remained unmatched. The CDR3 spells CASSPGLPLIQYF. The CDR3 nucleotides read TGTGCCAGCAGCCCGGGACTACCGCTTATTCAGTACTTC.

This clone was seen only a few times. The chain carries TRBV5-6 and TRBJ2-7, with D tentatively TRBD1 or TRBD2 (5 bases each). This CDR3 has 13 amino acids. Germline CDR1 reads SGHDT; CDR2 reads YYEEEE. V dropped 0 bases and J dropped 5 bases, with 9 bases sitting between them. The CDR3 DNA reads TGTGCCAGCAGCTTGGGTGGGGGACACGAGCAGTACTTC. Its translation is CASSLGGGHEQYF. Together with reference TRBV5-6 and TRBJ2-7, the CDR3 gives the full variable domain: DAGVTQSPTHLIKTRGQQVTLRCSPKSGHDTVSWYQQALGQGPQFIFQYYEEEERQRGNFPDRFSGHQFPNYSSELNVNALLLGDSALYLCASSLGGGHEQYFGPGTRLTVT.

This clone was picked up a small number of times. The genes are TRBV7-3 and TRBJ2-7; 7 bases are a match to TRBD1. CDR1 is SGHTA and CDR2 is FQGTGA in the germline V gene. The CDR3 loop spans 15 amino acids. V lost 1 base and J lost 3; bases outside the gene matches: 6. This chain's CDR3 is CASSLRPGTDYEQYF. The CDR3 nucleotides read TGTGCCAGCAGCTTAAGACCTGGGACAGACTACGAGCAGTACTTC.